This T cell receptor (beta chain) was recorded in a study of monozygotic twins with inflammatory bowel disease. Germline values: CDR1 DFQATT, CDR2 SNEGSKA (reference sequence). The CDR3 sequence is 13 residues long. TCRdb reanalyzed the 5' RACE reads and collapses them to one entry per CDR3 protein, without DNA. The sample's table shows about 160,000 distinct CDR3 sequences. The sample consisted of blood. The TCR originated in a human donor with ulcerative colitis or Crohn's disease, or a healthy co-twin of an affected twin (not recorded which). The rearrangement uses TRBV20-1 and TRBJ1-2; TCRdb indicates TRBD1, and absent DNA this call remains unverified. The CDR3 sequence: CSARTGLRYGYTF.